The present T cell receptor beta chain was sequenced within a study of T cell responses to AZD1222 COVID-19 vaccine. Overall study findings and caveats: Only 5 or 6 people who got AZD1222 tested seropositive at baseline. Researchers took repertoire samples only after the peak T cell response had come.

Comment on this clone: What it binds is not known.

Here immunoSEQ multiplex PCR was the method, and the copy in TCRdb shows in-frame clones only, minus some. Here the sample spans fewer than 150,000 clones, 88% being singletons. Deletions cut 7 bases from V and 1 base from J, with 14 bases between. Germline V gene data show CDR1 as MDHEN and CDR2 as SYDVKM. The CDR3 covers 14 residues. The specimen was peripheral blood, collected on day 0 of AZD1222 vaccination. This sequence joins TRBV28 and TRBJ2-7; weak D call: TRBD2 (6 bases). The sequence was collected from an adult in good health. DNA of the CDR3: TGTGCCAGCATTCGGGGAGGAGCTTCCTACGAGCAGTACTTC. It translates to CASIRGGASYEQYF. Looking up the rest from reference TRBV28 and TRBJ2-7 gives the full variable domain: DVKVTQSSRYLVKRTGEKVFLECVQDMDHENMFWYRQDPGLGLRLIYFSYDVKMKEKGDIPEGYSVSREKKERFSLILESASTNQTSMYLCASIRGGASYEQYFGPGTRLTVT.